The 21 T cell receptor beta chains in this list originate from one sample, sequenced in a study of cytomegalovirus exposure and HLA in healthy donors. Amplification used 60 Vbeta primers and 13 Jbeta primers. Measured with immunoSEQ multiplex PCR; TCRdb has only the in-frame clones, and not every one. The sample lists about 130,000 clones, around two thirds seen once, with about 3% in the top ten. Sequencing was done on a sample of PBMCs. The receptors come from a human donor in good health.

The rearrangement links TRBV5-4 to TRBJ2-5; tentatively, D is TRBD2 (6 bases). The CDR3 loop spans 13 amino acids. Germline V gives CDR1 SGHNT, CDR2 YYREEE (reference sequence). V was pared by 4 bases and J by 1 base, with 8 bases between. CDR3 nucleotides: TGTGCCAGCAGCACGGGACTCCAAGAGACCCAGTACTTC. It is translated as CASSTGLQETQYF.

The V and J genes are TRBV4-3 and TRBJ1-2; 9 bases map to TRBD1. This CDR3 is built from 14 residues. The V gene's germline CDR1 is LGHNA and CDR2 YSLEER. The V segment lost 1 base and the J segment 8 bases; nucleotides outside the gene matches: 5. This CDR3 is CASSQGNRGQGYTF. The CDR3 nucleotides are TGCGCCAGCAGCCAAGGGAACAGGGGGCAGGGCTACACCTTC.

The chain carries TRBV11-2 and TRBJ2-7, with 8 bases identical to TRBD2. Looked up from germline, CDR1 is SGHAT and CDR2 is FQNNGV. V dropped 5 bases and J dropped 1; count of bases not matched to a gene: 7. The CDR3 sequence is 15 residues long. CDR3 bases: TGTGCCAGCAGCCGGGATCTAGCGGGTTCCTACGAGCAGTACTTC. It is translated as CASSRDLAGSYEQYF. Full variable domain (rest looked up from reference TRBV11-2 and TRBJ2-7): EAGVAQSPRYKIIEKRQSVAFWCNPISGHATLYWYQQILGQGPKLLIQFQNNGVVDDSQLPKDRFSAERLKGVDSTLKIQPAKLEDSAVYLCASSRDLAGSYEQYFGPGTRLTVT.

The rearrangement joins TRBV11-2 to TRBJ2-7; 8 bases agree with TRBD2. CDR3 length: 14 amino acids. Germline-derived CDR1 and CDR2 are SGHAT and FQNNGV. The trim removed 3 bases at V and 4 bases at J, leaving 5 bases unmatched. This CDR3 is CASSFFGRGYEQYF. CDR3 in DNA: TGTGCCAGCAGCTTTTTCGGGAGGGGGTACGAGCAGTACTTC.

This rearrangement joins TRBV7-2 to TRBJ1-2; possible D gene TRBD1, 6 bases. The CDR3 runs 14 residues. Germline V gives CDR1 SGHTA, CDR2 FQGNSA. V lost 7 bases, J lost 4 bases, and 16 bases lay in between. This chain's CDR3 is CASTGPRGIYGYTF. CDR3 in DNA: TGTGCCAGCACCGGGCCCAGGGGAATCTATGGCTACACCTTC.

In DNA, the CDR3 is TGTGCCAGCAGCTTACGAGCCACGGCTAACTATGGCTACACCTTC. Amino acids: CASSLRATANYGYTF. This sequence joins TRBV6-5 and TRBJ1-2; no reliable D call. The CDR3 is 15 amino acids. V lost 6 bases, J lost 0 bases, and 14 bases lay in between. The germline V gene has CDR1 MNHEY and CDR2 SVGAGI.

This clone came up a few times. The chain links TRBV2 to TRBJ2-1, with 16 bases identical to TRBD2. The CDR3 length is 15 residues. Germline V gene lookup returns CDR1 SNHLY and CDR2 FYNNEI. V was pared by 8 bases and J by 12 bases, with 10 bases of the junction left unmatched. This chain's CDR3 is CASPPGLAGGVGQFF. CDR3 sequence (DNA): TGTGCCAGCCCCCCGGGACTAGCGGGGGGGGTGGGGCAGTTCTTC.

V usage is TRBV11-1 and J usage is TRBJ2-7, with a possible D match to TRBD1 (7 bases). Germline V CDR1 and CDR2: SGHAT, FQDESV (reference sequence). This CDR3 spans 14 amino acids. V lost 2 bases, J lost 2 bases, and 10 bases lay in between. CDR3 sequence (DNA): TGTGCCAGCAGCTTATCAGGGGGGACCTACGAGCAGTACTTC. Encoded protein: CASSLSGGTYEQYF.

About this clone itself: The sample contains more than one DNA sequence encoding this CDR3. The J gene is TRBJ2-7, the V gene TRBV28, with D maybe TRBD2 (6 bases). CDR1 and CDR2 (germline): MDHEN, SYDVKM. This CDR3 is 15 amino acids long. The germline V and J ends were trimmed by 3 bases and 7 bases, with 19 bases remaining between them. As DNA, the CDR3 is TGTGCCAGCAGTTTGACCTGGCGGGGCAGTTTTGAGCAGTACTTC. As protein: CASSLTWRGSFEQYF.

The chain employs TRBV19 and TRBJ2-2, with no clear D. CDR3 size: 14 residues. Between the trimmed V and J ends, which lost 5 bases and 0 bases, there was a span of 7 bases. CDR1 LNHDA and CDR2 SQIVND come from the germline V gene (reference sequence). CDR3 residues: CASSPGPNTGELFF. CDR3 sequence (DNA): TGTGCCAGTAGTCCTGGCCCGAACACCGGGGAGCTGTTTTTT.

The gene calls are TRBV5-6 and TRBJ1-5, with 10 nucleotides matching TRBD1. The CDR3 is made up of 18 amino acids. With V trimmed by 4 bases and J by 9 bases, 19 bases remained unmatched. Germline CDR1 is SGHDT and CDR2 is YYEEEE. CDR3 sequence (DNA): TGTGCCAGCAGCCTCCGGCCGGTGACAGGGGGCCGCTCTGGGCCCCAGCATTTT. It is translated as CASSLRPVTGGRSGPQHF. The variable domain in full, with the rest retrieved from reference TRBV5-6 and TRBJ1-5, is DAGVTQSPTHLIKTRGQQVTLRCSPKSGHDTVSWYQQALGQGPQFIFQYYEEEERQRGNFPDRFSGHQFPNYSSELNVNALLLGDSALYLCASSLRPVTGGRSGPQHFGDGTRLSIL.

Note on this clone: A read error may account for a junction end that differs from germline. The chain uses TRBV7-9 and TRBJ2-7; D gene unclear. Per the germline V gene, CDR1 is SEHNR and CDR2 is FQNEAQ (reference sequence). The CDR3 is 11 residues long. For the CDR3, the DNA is TGTTCCAGCAGCTTAGGGTCGGGGCAGTACTTC. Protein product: CSSSLGSGQYF.

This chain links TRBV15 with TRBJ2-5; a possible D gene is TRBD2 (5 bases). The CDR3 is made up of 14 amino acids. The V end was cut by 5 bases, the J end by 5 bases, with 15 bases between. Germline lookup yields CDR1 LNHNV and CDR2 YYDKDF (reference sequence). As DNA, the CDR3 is TGTGCCACCAGCCCCCCGCGGGCAGTGGAGACCCAGTACTTC. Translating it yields CATSPPRAVETQYF.

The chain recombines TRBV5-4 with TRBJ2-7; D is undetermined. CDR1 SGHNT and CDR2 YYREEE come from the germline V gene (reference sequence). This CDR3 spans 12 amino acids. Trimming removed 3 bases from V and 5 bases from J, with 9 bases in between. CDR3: CASSSQSDEQYF. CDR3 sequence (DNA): TGTGCCAGCAGCTCTCAGAGCGACGAGCAGTACTTC.

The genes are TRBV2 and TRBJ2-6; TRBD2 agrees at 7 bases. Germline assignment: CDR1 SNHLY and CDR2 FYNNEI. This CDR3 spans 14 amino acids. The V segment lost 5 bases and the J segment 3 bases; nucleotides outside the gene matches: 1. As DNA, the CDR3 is TGTGCCAGCAGTCCGGGGGGTGGGGCCAACGTCCTGACTTTC. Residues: CASSPGGGANVLTF.

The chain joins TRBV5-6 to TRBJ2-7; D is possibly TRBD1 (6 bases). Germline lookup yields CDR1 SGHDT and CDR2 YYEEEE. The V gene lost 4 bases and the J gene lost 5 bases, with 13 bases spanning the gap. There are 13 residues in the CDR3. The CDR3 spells CASSPRGRDEQYF. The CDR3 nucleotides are TGTGCCAGCAGCCCCAGGGGCAGGGACGAGCAGTACTTC.

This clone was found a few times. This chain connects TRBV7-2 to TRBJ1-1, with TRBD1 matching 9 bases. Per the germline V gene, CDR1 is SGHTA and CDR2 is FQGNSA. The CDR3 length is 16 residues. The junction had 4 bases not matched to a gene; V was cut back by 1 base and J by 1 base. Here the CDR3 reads CASSLDRGLRNTEAFF. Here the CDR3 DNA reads TGTGCCAGCAGCTTAGACAGGGGGCTGAGGAACACTGAAGCTTTCTTT.

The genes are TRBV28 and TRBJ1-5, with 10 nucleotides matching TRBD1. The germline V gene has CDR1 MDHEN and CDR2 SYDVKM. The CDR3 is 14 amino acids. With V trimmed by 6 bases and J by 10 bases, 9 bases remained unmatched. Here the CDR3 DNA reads TGTGCCAGCAGCCTGACAGGGGGCGGTGGCCCCCAGCATTTT. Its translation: CASSLTGGGGPQHF.

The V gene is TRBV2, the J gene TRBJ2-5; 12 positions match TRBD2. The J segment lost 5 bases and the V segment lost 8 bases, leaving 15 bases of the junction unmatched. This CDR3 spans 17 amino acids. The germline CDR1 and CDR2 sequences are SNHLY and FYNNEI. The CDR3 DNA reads TGTGCCAGCCTCGGGCCGGGACTAGCGGGTGGGCTGGAGACCCAGTACTTC. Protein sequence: CASLGPGLAGGLETQYF.

The CDR3 nucleotides read TGCAGCACTCAACCCGGGACTAGCGGGAGGGGGGACGAGAGGTTCTTC. Its translation is CSTQPGTSGRGDERFF. This chain links TRBV29-1 with TRBJ2-1; 16 nucleotides align to TRBD2. CDR1 and CDR2 (germline): SQVTM, ANQGSEA. The CDR3 covers 16 residues. V lost 8 bases to trimming and J lost 15 bases; unmatched junction nucleotides: 19.

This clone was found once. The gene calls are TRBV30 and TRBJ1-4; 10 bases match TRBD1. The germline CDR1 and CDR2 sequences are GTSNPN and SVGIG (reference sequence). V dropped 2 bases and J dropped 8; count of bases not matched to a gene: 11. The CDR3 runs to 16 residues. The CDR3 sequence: CAWSTGTGASGEKLFF. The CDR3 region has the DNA TGTGCCTGGAGTACTGGGACAGGGGCTTCAGGGGAAAAACTGTTTTTT.